The 27 T cell receptor beta chains below come from one sample, sequenced in a study of technical replicates of blood from several donors. Assay: immunoSEQ multiplex PCR; the TCRdb copy retains only in-frame clones and omits some. The table shows approximately 15,000 clones, with roughly 80% occurring only once. The source material was PBMCs. The source is a human donor in good health.

The chain joins TRBV14 to TRBJ2-7; 8 nucleotides align to TRBD2. Looked up from germline, CDR1 is SGHDN and CDR2 is FVKESK. The CDR3 is made up of 12 amino acids. The junction had 10 bases not matched to a gene; V was cut back by 6 bases and J by 12 bases. CDR3 nucleotides: TGTGCCAGCAGTTACCTTAGCGGGAAGTGGTACTTC. Its protein product is CASSYLSGKWYF.

This chain joins TRBV15 and TRBJ1-2; 10 nucleotides align to TRBD1. Germline-derived CDR1 and CDR2 are LNHNV and YYDKDF (reference sequence). The CDR3 spans 14 residues. Germline trimming cut 3 bases from V and 14 bases from J; bases unmatched to any gene: 12. The DNA for the CDR3 is TGTGCCACCAGCAGGGATAACGGAGACAGGGGGCGAACCTTC. This translates into CATSRDNGDRGRTF.

The V gene is TRBV4-2, the J gene TRBJ2-3, with TRBD2 matching 8 bases. From germline, CDR1 is LGHNA and CDR2 YNFKEQ. The CDR3 is made up of 16 amino acids. Losses at the gene ends were 5 bases for V and 5 bases for J; bases not matched to a gene: 12. This CDR3 reads CASSGSSAGVGDTQYF. The CDR3 DNA reads TGTGCCAGCAGCGGATCATCAGCGGGAGTTGGAGATACGCAGTATTTT.

The chain couples TRBV6-6 to TRBJ2-5; 8 bases map to TRBD1. In germline, CDR1 is MNHNY, CDR2 SVGAGI (reference sequence). The CDR3 length is 16 residues. J was trimmed by 1 base and V by 0 bases; bases with no gene match: 4. The CDR3 coding sequence is TGTGCCAGCAGTTACTCGCGAGACAGGGGCCAAGAGACCCAGTACTTC. Protein sequence: CASSYSRDRGQETQYF.

The chain is built from TRBV28 and TRBJ2-7; D perhaps matches TRBD2 (6 bases). The CDR3 has 13 amino acids. Per the germline V gene, CDR1 is MDHEN and CDR2 is SYDVKM. Trimming cost V 8 bases and J 0 bases, with 11 bases left between them. The DNA of the CDR3 is TGTGCCAGCGCCGACGGGAGCTCCTACGAGCAGTACTTC. This sequence encodes CASADGSSYEQYF.

This rearrangement joins TRBV6-1 to TRBJ1-5; possibly TRBD1 for D (5 bases). This CDR3 has 15 amino acids. Per the germline V gene, CDR1 is MNHNS and CDR2 is SASEGT. The ends were cut back, 3 bases at V and 2 bases at J, with 11 bases in the middle. CDR3 residues: CASSDPGGGNQPQHF. CDR3 DNA sequence: TGTGCCAGCAGTGATCCCGGAGGGGGCAATCAGCCCCAGCATTTT.

The chain employs TRBV27 and TRBJ1-1; no clear D. V gave up 3 bases and J gave up 1 base, with 6 bases separating them. CDR3 length: 13 residues. Per the germline V gene, CDR1 is MNHEY and CDR2 is SMNVEV (reference sequence). CDR3 in amino acids: CASSFIENTEAFF. CDR3 in DNA: TGTGCCAGCAGTTTTATAGAGAACACTGAAGCTTTCTTT.

The chain combines TRBV19 with TRBJ2-3; maybe TRBD1 (5 bases). The germline CDR1 and CDR2 sequences are LNHDA and SQIVND (reference sequence). CDR3 length: 15 amino acids. V was clipped by 7 bases and J by 1 base, with 15 bases between them. The CDR3 DNA reads as TGTGCCAGTACCTCCCCAGGGTCTGGCACAGATACGCAGTATTTT. Translation: CASTSPGSGTDTQYF.

V and J are TRBV5-5 and TRBJ2-2; D gene uncertain. Germline CDR1 reads SGHKS; CDR2 reads YYEKEE (reference sequence). The CDR3 consists of 13 residues. V dropped 7 bases and J dropped 7 bases, with 14 bases sitting between them. The CDR3 sequence is CASGPPSFGELFF. CDR3 coding DNA: TGTGCCAGCGGTCCTCCGAGTTTCGGGGAGCTGTTTTTT.

The chain joins TRBV18 to TRBJ2-7; 10 bases are a match to TRBD2. J lost 5 bases, V lost 0 bases, and 4 bases had no gene match. CDR3 length: 15 amino acids. In germline, CDR1 is KGHSH, CDR2 LQKENI. The CDR3 loop is CASSPPELAGNEQYF. The CDR3 nucleotides are TGTGCCAGCTCACCACCGGAACTAGCGGGAAACGAGCAGTACTTC.

The V and J genes are TRBV19 and TRBJ2-5, with D possibly matching TRBD2 (5 bases). Matching the DNA end better, TRBJ2-7 makes the J call doubtful. CDR1 and CDR2 from the germline V gene are LNHDA and SQIVND (reference sequence). There are 14 residues in the CDR3. CDR3 sequence (DNA): TGTGCCAGTAGTATTGGTCTAGGGAGCTACGAGCAGTACTTC. Protein: CASSIGLGSYEQYF.

The CDR3 loop reads CASSGSYRGDNFYEQYF. In DNA form, the CDR3 reads TGCGCCAGCAGTGGGTCTTACAGGGGGGATAACTTCTACGAGCAGTACTTC. The genes are TRBV10-2 and TRBJ2-7; 8 bases fit TRBD1. The CDR3 runs 17 residues. CDR1 WSHSY and CDR2 SAAADI come from the germline V gene. J was trimmed by 3 bases and V by 4 bases; bases with no gene match: 14.

V and J are TRBV4-1 and TRBJ2-2, with a possible D match to TRBD1 (6 bases). Germline V CDR1 and CDR2: MGHRA, YSYEKL. The CDR3 has 17 amino acids. V was shortened by 0 bases and J by 2 bases, with 13 bases between the two germline ends. This CDR3 reads CASSQETGRTNTGELFF. DNA for the CDR3: TGCGCCAGCAGCCAAGAAACAGGGCGGACAAACACCGGGGAGCTGTTTTTT.

The chain combines TRBV10-3 with TRBJ1-2; 7 positions agree with TRBD1. Germline-derived CDR1 and CDR2 are ENHRY and SYGVKD. V trimming: 0 bases; J trimming: 3 bases; junction bases outside the gene matches: 7. This CDR3 region has 16 residues. The CDR3 sequence: CAISESPGQSDYGYTF. The CDR3 DNA is TGTGCCATCAGTGAGTCTCCGGGACAGTCGGACTATGGCTACACCTTC.

V and J are TRBV11-2 and TRBJ2-1; 10 bases are shared with TRBD2. This CDR3 is 16 amino acids long. Trimming cost V 5 bases and J 0 bases; bases outside gene matches: 4. Germline V lookup: CDR1 SGHAT, CDR2 FQNNGV. Here the CDR3 reads CASSPLAGVSYNEQFF. For the CDR3, the DNA is TGTGCCAGCAGCCCTCTAGCGGGAGTCTCCTACAATGAGCAGTTCTTC.

V usage is TRBV2 and J usage is TRBJ1-1; TRBD1 aligns across 7 bases. Germline values: CDR1 SNHLY, CDR2 FYNNEI. The V gene end was trimmed by 10 bases and the J gene end by 2 bases; junction bases not matched to a gene: 10. CDR3 length: 14 amino acids. The CDR3 loop reads CAKATGSVNTEAFF. CDR3 DNA sequence: TGTGCCAAAGCGACAGGGAGCGTAAACACTGAAGCTTTCTTT.

The genes are TRBV29-1 and TRBJ2-3; TRBD1 matches at 10 bases. The V gene's germline CDR1 is SQVTM and CDR2 ANQGSEA. The J segment lost 1 base and the V segment lost 3 bases, leaving 1 base of the junction unmatched. The CDR3 extends over 14 amino acids. The CDR3 DNA reads TGCAGCGTTGAGGGGACAGGGGGCACAGATACGCAGTATTTT. This sequence encodes CSVEGTGGTDTQYF.

In nucleotides, the CDR3 is TGTGCCAGCTCACCAGGCAGCGGAATTACCTACGAGCAGTACTTC. Translating gives CASSPGSGITYEQYF. V and J are TRBV18 and TRBJ2-7; tentative D call: TRBD2 (5 bases). CDR3 length equals 15 residues. The germline CDR1 and CDR2 sequences are KGHSH and LQKENI. V was shortened by 2 bases and J by 2 bases, with 13 bases between the two germline ends.

This chain joins TRBV7-9 and TRBJ2-1; 7 positions agree with TRBD2. CDR1 and CDR2 from the germline V gene are SEHNR and FQNEAQ (reference sequence). The V and J ends lost 1 base and 5 bases, in that order; junction bases with no gene match: 5. The CDR3 has 15 residues. In nucleotides, the CDR3 is TGTGCCAGCAGCTTAGATGGCGGGAGCCACAATGAGCAGTTCTTC. Its translation: CASSLDGGSHNEQFF.

The chain employs TRBV28 and TRBJ2-1, with 7 bases matching TRBD2. Germline lookup yields CDR1 MDHEN and CDR2 SYDVKM. V trimming: 3 bases; J trimming: 1 base; junction bases outside the gene matches: 6. The CDR3 is 16 amino acids. Written as DNA, the CDR3 is TGTGCCAGCAGTTTTTGGGAGGGCCGTTCCTACAATGAGCAGTTCTTC. Translating gives CASSFWEGRSYNEQFF.

The V call is TRBV5-6, the J call TRBJ1-6; tentative D call: TRBD1 (5 bases). Germline CDR1 is SGHDT and CDR2 is YYEEEE. The CDR3 contains 15 residues. The V and J ends lost 5 bases and 4 bases respectively, with 13 bases between them. The CDR3 bases are TGTGCCAGCAGACGTGGGACTGTTTATAATTCACCCCTCCACTTT. It translates to CASRRGTVYNSPLHF.

In DNA, the CDR3 is TGTGCCATCAGTGAGGGACAGGGGCAAGAGACCCAGTACTTC. As protein: CAISEGQGQETQYF. The rearrangement uses TRBV10-3 and TRBJ2-5; 9 bases match TRBD1. Unmatched junction bases numbered 0, after V lost 2 bases and J lost 2 bases. The CDR3 has 14 residues. CDR1 and CDR2 from the germline V gene are ENHRY and SYGVKD.

The chain uses TRBV6-5 and TRBJ2-5; possible D gene TRBD1, 6 bases. The CDR3 totals 15 residues. V was cut by 6 bases and J by 3 bases, with 17 bases left in between. The germline CDR1 and CDR2 sequences are MNHEY and SVGAGI. The CDR3 protein is CASRGQGTGKETQYF. The CDR3 DNA sequence: TGTGCCAGCAGGGGACAAGGAACTGGAAAAGAGACCCAGTACTTC.

The CDR3 loop is CASSPARDRVNYGYTF. CDR3 in DNA: TGCGCCAGCAGCCCGGCTCGTGACAGGGTCAACTATGGCTACACCTTC. V and J are TRBV5-1 and TRBJ1-2; 7 bases are shared with TRBD1. The V segment lost 4 bases and the J segment 2 bases; nucleotides outside the gene matches: 11. This CDR3 is built from 16 residues. The germline V gene encodes CDR1 SGHRS and CDR2 YFSETQ.

The rearrangement joins TRBV11-3 to TRBJ2-5; TRBD1 aligns across 10 bases. V shed 5 bases, J shed 0 bases, and the junction held 3 bases outside the gene matches. Germline V gives CDR1 SGHNT, CDR2 YENEEA. The CDR3 consists of 15 residues. The CDR3 DNA sequence: TGTGCCAGCAGCCAGGGACAGGGGAACCAAGAGACCCAGTACTTC. Encoded protein: CASSQGQGNQETQYF.

The rearrangement uses TRBV15 and TRBJ2-3; TRBD2 matches at 12 bases. This CDR3 comprises 16 residues. J gave up 4 bases and V 5 bases, and 7 bases lay outside the gene matches. The germline CDR1 and CDR2 sequences are LNHNV and YYDKDF (reference sequence). The CDR3 protein is CATSFRTSGKSDTQYF. The CDR3 DNA follows: TGTGCCACCAGCTTTCGGACTAGCGGGAAATCAGATACGCAGTATTTT.

The sample holds one count of this clone. V and J are TRBV11-3 and TRBJ2-3; the D is unclear. This CDR3 is built from 13 residues. Germline V lookup: CDR1 SGHNT, CDR2 YENEEA. V shed 0 bases and J shed 5 bases, with 6 bases lying between them. The CDR3 spells CASSLEGRDTQYF. DNA for the CDR3: TGTGCCAGCAGCTTAGAGGGCCGAGATACGCAGTATTTT.